The 2 T cell receptor beta chains below were found in one sample sequenced in a study of T-cell reconstitution after alpha-beta-depleted transplantation in children. A TCRbeta library incorporating unique molecular identifiers was prepared. From the PCR reads, TCRdb called clonotypes with MiXCR, one entry per CDR3 protein. The sample includes about 350,000 distinct CDR3 sequences, 10% to 15% of them seen just once. The source material was PBMCs, sampled from the stem cell graft. These receptors were collected from a human donor who donated a stem cell graft to a child with Fanconi anemia.

J is TRBJ2-1 and V is TRBV30; D may match TRBD1 or TRBD2 (5 bases each). Germline V gives CDR1 GTSNPN, CDR2 SVGIG (reference sequence). CDR3 length equals 10 residues. The ends were cut back, 5 bases at V and 10 bases at J, with 9 bases in the middle. This chain's CDR3 is CAWGGAEQFF. CDR3 nucleotide sequence: TGTGCCTGGGGGGGTGCGGAGCAGTTCTTC.

The table lists this clonotype with a count of one. J is TRBJ1-1 and V is TRBV29-1; D gene unclear. The V and J ends lost 0 bases and 11 bases respectively, with 13 bases between them. Per the germline V gene, CDR1 is SQVTM and CDR2 is ANQGSEA. This CDR3 has 12 amino acids. Here the CDR3 reads CSVEDQRDFAFF. CDR3 DNA sequence: TGCAGCGTTGAAGATCAGAGGGATTTCGCTTTCTTT.